A selection of T cell receptor beta chains follows, all from one sample in a study of cytomegalovirus exposure and HLA in healthy donors. Clones were read by immunoSEQ multiplex PCR, and TCRdb kept only the in-frame ones, dropping some. The sample lists over 150,000 clones; around 75% were seen once. Specimen: PBMCs. All receptors derive from a male donor in good health and CMV-seronegative. CDR3s include the opening cysteine and the closing phenylalanine or tryptophan. The D gene is left open where the match is weak. Only part of the rows carry a size: once, few, many, or a class if the clone is expanded.

v_gene	abundance	j_gene	len	d_gene	CDR3aa	CDR3nt
TRBV5-1	-	TRBJ2-1	12	-	CASSFLSNEQFF	TGCGCCAGCAGCTTTCTGAGTAATGAGCAGTTCTTC
TRBV5-5	-	TRBJ1-5	14	-	CASSPFPENQPQHF	TGTGCCAGCAGCCCCTTTCCTGAGAATCAGCCCCAGCATTTT
TRBV6-6	-	TRBJ1-2	15	-	CASSYTGHSNYGYTF	TGTGCCAGCAGTTACACAGGCCACTCTAACTATGGCTACACCTTC
TRBV5-6	-	TRBJ2-3	13	-	CASSSNRADTQYF	TGTGCCAGCAGCTCCAATCGGGCAGATACGCAGTATTTT
TRBV28	-	TRBJ2-3	17	TRBD2	CASCGGGPSGSTDTQYF	TGTGCCAGCTGTGGGGGAGGGCCCTCGGGTAGCACAGATACGCAGTATTTT
TRBV7-9	-	TRBJ2-5	13	-	CSSSFGDQETQYF	TGTTCCAGCAGCTTTGGAGACCAAGAGACCCAGTACTTC
TRBV4-1	-	TRBJ1-3	17	-	CASSREENRVSGNTIYF	TGCGCCAGCAGCCGAGAGGAAAACAGGGTCTCTGGAAACACCATATATTTT
TRBV4-1	-	TRBJ2-5	14	-	CASSQDSRQETQYF	TGCGCCAGCAGCCAAGATAGCAGACAAGAGACCCAGTACTTC
TRBV18	few	TRBJ1-1	14	-	CASSPQQGNTEAFF	TGTGCCAGCTCACCACAACAGGGGAACACTGAAGCTTTCTTT
TRBV30	once	TRBJ2-3	16	TRBD2	CAWSVLSGSRTDTQYF	TGTGCCTGGAGTGTTCTGAGCGGGAGTCGGACAGATACGCAGTATTTT
TRBV11-2	medium-sized	TRBJ2-3	12	-	CASSSLTDTQYF	TGTGCCAGCAGCTCCCTCACAGATACGCAGTATTTT
TRBV6-6	-	TRBJ2-1	16	TRBD2	CASSPLAGDFYNEQFF	TGTGCCAGCAGTCCCCTAGCGGGAGACTTCTACAATGAGCAGTTCTTC
TRBV2	-	TRBJ2-7	12	-	CASSGDSGEQYF	TGTGCCAGCAGTGGGGATAGCGGCGAGCAGTACTTC
TRBV9	once	TRBJ2-2	14	-	CASSVEGGSGELFF	TGTGCCAGCAGCGTAGAAGGGGGTTCCGGGGAGCTGTTTTTT
TRBV6-1	few	TRBJ2-7	15	TRBD2	CASSELAGESYEQYF	TGTGCCAGCAGTGAACTAGCGGGGGAGTCCTACGAGCAGTACTTC
TRBV19	-	TRBJ2-7	18	TRBD2	CASSIHGTSGRVSYEQYF	TGTGCCAGTAGTATTCATGGGACTAGCGGGAGAGTTTCCTACGAGCAGTACTTC
TRBV6-5	-	TRBJ2-1	15	TRBD2	CASSYGGRAVLEQFF	TGTGCCAGCAGTTACGGCGGGAGGGCGGTTCTAGAGCAGTTCTTC
TRBV25-1	-	TRBJ1-1	14	-	CATRGGGLNTEAFF	TGTGCCACCAGGGGAGGGGGACTTAACACTGAAGCTTTCTTT
TRBV5-1	-	TRBJ1-4	15	TRBD1	CASSVRQGVGEKLFF	TGCGCCAGCAGCGTAAGACAGGGCGTTGGTGAAAAACTGTTTTTT
TRBV28	-	TRBJ1-2	15	TRBD1	CASSPLDRINYGYTF	TGTGCCAGCAGTCCCTTGGACAGGATAAACTATGGCTACACCTTC
TRBV4-1	few	TRBJ2-6	22	TRBD1	CASSQVSGIRGQGAPGANVLTF	TGCGCCAGCAGCCAAGTATCAGGCATTAGGGGACAGGGGGCGCCCGGGGCCAACGTCCTGACTTTC
TRBV9	few	TRBJ2-1	14	TRBD2	CASSLRTRSNEQFF	TGTGCCAGCAGCTTGCGGACTAGGAGCAATGAGCAGTTCTTC
TRBV2	-	TRBJ2-1	16	TRBD2	CASSGGSGSPMDEQFF	TGTGCCAGCAGTGGAGGAAGCGGGAGTCCCATGGATGAGCAGTTCTTC
TRBV29-1	-	TRBJ2-1	16	TRBD2	CSVVSGGAWSYNEQFF	TGCAGCGTTGTCAGCGGGGGGGCCTGGTCCTACAATGAGCAGTTCTTC
TRBV7-8	-	TRBJ2-1	15	TRBD1	CASSLRVGQHNEQFF	TGTGCCAGCAGCTTAAGGGTGGGACAGCACAATGAGCAGTTCTTC
TRBV21-1	-	TRBJ2-7	14	-	CASSKVERDHEQYF	TGTGCCAGCAGCAAAGTCGAGCGCGACCACGAGCAGTACTTC
TRBV30	-	TRBJ1-5	13	TRBD1	CAWSNRGNQPQHF	TGTGCCTGGAGTAACAGGGGAAATCAGCCCCAGCATTTT
TRBV28	-	TRBJ1-1	14	TRBD1	CASSLPGGVSEAFF	TGTGCCAGCAGTTTACCAGGGGGCGTCTCTGAAGCTTTCTTT
TRBV7-9	-	TRBJ2-7	13	-	CASSPEQSYEQYF	TGTGCCAGCAGCCCCGAACAGTCCTACGAGCAGTACTTC
TRBV7-8	-	TRBJ1-5	17	-	CASSLDWAGRAGQPQHF	TGTGCCAGCAGCTTAGATTGGGCAGGGAGGGCCGGTCAGCCCCAGCATTTT
TRBV11-2	once	TRBJ1-3	15	TRBD1	CASSFNRGPGNTIYF	TGTGCCAGCAGCTTTAACAGGGGGCCTGGAAACACCATATATTTT
TRBV28	-	TRBJ2-1	16	TRBD2	CASSSGTSGSYNEQFF	TGTGCCAGCAGTTCCGGGACTAGCGGTTCCTACAATGAGCAGTTCTTC
TRBV5-1	-	TRBJ1-1	15	TRBD1	CASSLTRDRGVEAFF	TGCGCCAGCAGCTTGACCCGGGACAGGGGGGTTGAAGCTTTCTTT
TRBV30	few	TRBJ1-1	15	TRBD1	CAWSVPGGKNTEAFF	TGTGCCTGGAGTGTACCAGGGGGGAAAAACACTGAAGCTTTCTTT
TRBV19	-	TRBJ1-2	14	-	CASTPTVANYGYTF	TGTGCCAGTACCCCGACAGTCGCGAACTATGGCTACACCTTC
TRBV6-5	-	TRBJ2-5	15	TRBD1	CASRYRTGLGQTQYF	TGTGCCAGCCGCTATAGGACAGGGCTGGGGCAGACCCAGTACTTC
TRBV5-4	few	TRBJ1-2	14	-	CASSLEGANYGYTF	TGTGCCAGCAGCTTAGAGGGGGCTAACTATGGCTACACCTTC
TRBV27	-	TRBJ1-2	15	-	CASTPSGGGNYGYTF	TGTGCCAGCACCCCCTCGGGGGGGGGTAACTATGGCTACACCTTC
TRBV11-1	few	TRBJ2-5	14	-	CASSGRRTRETQYF	TGTGCCAGCAGCGGTAGAAGGACTCGGGAGACCCAGTACTTC
TRBV6-5	-	TRBJ2-3	15	TRBD2	CASSYSTSGTDTQYF	TGTGCCAGCAGTTACTCAACTAGCGGCACAGATACGCAGTATTTT